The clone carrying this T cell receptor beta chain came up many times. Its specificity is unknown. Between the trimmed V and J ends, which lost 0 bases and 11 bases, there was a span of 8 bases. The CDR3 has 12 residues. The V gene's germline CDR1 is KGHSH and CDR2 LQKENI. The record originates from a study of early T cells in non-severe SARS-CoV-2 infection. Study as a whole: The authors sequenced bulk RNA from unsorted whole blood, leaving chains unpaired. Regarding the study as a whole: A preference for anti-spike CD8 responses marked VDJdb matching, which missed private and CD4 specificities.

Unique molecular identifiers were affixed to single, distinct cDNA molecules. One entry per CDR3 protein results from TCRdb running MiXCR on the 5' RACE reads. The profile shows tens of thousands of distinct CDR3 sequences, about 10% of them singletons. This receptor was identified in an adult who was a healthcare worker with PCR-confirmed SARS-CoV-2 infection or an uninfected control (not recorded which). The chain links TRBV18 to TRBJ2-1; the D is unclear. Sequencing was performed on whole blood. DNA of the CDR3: TGTGCCAGCTCACCACCCCGGAACCAGCAGTTCTTC. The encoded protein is CASSPPRNQQFF. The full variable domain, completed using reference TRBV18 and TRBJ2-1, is NAGVMQNPRHLVRRRGQEARLRCSPMKGHSHVYWYRQLPEEGLKFMVYLQKENIIDESGMPKERFSAEFPKEGPSILRIQQVVRGDSAAYFCASSPPRNQQFFGPGTRLTVL.